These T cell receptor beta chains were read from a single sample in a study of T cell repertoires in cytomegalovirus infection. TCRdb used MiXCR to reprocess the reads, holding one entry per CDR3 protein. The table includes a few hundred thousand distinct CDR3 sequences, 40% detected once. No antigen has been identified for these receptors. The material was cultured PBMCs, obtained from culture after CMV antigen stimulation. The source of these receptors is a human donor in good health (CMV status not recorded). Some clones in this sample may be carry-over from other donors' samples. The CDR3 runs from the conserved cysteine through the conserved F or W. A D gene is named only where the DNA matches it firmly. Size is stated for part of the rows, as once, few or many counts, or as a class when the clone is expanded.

CASSLYGGRNPNQLNYGYTF,TGTGCCAGCAGCTTATACGGGGGCCGAAACCCTAACCAACTCAACTATGGCTACACCTTC,NA,TRBV7-8,TRBJ1-2,20,NA
CASSLFGRTEKLFF,TGTGCCAGCAGTTTATTCGGACGTACCGAAAAACTGTTTTTT,NA,TRBV28,TRBJ1-4,14,NA
CASSLEYGGQETQYF,TGTGCCAGCAGCTTAGAATACGGGGGACAAGAGACCCAGTACTTC,many,TRBV7-9,TRBJ2-5,15,NA
CASSLAGGPHNEQFF,TGTGCCAGCAGCTTAGCGGGAGGGCCCCACAATGAGCAGTTCTTC,NA,TRBV7-9,TRBJ2-1,15,TRBD2
CASSLVGQTGNTIYF,TGTGCCAGCAGCTTGGTGGGACAGACTGGAAACACCATATATTTT,few,TRBV7-9,TRBJ1-3,15,TRBD1
CASSPPALQETQYF,TGTGCCAGCTCACCACCCGCCCTACAAGAGACCCAGTACTTC,NA,TRBV18,TRBJ2-5,14,NA
CASSLSQKLQYF,TGTGCCAGCAGTTTATCCCAAAAGTTGCAGTATTTT,NA,TRBV12-3/TRBV12-4,TRBJ2-3,12,NA
CASRDPGQANTGELFF,TGTGCCAGCAGGGACCCGGGACAAGCGAACACCGGGGAGCTGTTTTTT,once,TRBV7-9,TRBJ2-2,16,NA
CASSSIDLSWETQYF,TGTGCCAGCAGCTCGATCGACCTATCTTGGGAGACCCAGTACTTC,NA,TRBV11-2,TRBJ2-5,15,NA
CASTLDTTISYEQYF,TGTGCCAGCACTTTGGACACAACCATCTCCTACGAGCAGTACTTC,many,TRBV7-2,TRBJ2-7,15,NA
CASRKQGAQGYTF,TGTGCCAGCAGAAAACAGGGGGCGCAAGGCTACACCTTC,NA,TRBV6-1,TRBJ1-2,13,TRBD1
CSAVRDGGNQPQHF,TGCAGTGCCGTGAGGGATGGAGGTAATCAGCCCCAGCATTTT,NA,TRBV20-1,TRBJ1-5,14,NA
CASSQSTPQDTQYF,TGTGCCAGCAGCCAATCGACCCCACAAGATACGCAGTATTTT,NA,TRBV5-4,TRBJ2-3,14,NA
CAISGTSGATDTQYF,TGTGCCATCAGCGGGACTAGCGGGGCCACAGATACGCAGTATTTT,NA,TRBV10-3,TRBJ2-3,15,TRBD2
CASNYGLAADTQYF,TGTGCCAGCAACTATGGGCTGGCCGCGGATACGCAGTATTTT,NA,TRBV7-6,TRBJ2-3,14,NA
CASSALTYLFF,TGTGCCAGCAGCGCATTGACATATCTGTTCTTC,NA,TRBV7-9,TRBJ2-1,11,NA
CASSSITSGSAGELFF,TGTGCCAGCAGTTCGATAACTAGCGGGAGTGCCGGGGAGCTGTTTTTT,NA,TRBV6-6,TRBJ2-2,16,TRBD2
CATQQGYDSPLHF,TGTGCCACCCAACAGGGGTACGATTCACCCCTCCACTTT,NA,TRBV10-3,TRBJ1-6,13,TRBD1
CASSETSGGEAEQFF,TGCGCCAGCAGCGAAACTAGCGGGGGGGAAGCGGAGCAGTTCTTC,once,TRBV5-1,TRBJ2-1,15,TRBD2
CASSLLLPAETQYF,TGTGCCAGCAGCTTACTATTGCCCGCGGAGACCCAGTACTTC,NA,TRBV7-2,TRBJ2-5,14,NA
CASSSLERTGELFF,TGTGCCAGCAGTTCCCTCGAGAGGACCGGGGAGCTGTTTTTT,once,TRBV2,TRBJ2-2,14,NA
CASLGVHEQYF,TGTGCCAGCCTGGGTGTCCACGAGCAGTACTTC,few,TRBV11-2,TRBJ2-7,11,NA
CASRGGLRTGTQYF,TGTGCCAGCCGGGGGGGGCTCCGGACCGGGACCCAGTACTTC,NA,TRBV2,TRBJ2-5,14,TRBD2
CASSMTSGSADTQYF,TGTGCCAGCAGCATGACTAGCGGGAGCGCAGATACGCAGTATTTT,few,TRBV7-9,TRBJ2-3,15,TRBD2
CASSSAAGFTNQPQHF,TGTGCCAGCAGTTCGGCGGCAGGGTTTACCAATCAGCCCCAGCATTTT,few,TRBV28,TRBJ1-5,16,NA
CASSYSTGDLYGYTF,TGTGCCAGCAGTTACTCTACAGGGGATCTTTATGGCTACACCTTC,NA,TRBV6-2/TRBV6-3,TRBJ1-2,15,TRBD1
CSVIRGGYGYTF,TGCAGCGTTATCCGGGGCGGGTATGGCTACACCTTC,NA,TRBV29-1,TRBJ1-2,12,NA
CASSQRNTIYF,TGTGCCAGCAGCCAAAGAAACACCATATATTTT,NA,TRBV4-2,TRBJ1-3,11,NA
CSASSGDRNSPLHF,TGCAGTGCTAGCTCAGGGGATCGGAATTCACCCCTCCACTTT,NA,TRBV20-1,TRBJ1-6,14,NA
CASSLVALAGGGEQFF,TGTGCCAGCAGCTTAGTTGCACTAGCGGGAGGTGGTGAGCAGTTCTTC,few,TRBV7-8,TRBJ2-1,16,TRBD2
CASSLFPKRPSYEQYF,TGTGCCAGCAGCTTATTCCCGAAACGCCCCTCCTACGAGCAGTACTTC,NA,TRBV7-9,TRBJ2-7,16,NA
CASSPRDLVYEQYF,TGTGCCAGCAGCCCCCGGGACCTCGTCTACGAGCAGTACTTC,NA,TRBV11-1,TRBJ2-7,14,NA
CASSFWAGRDTEAFF,TGTGCCAGCAGTTTTTGGGCAGGGAGGGACACTGAAGCTTTCTTT,few,TRBV12-3/TRBV12-4,TRBJ1-1,15,NA
CASSLALASPLHF,TGTGCCAGCAGCTTAGCGCTAGCTTCACCCCTCCACTTT,NA,TRBV7-2,TRBJ1-6,13,NA
CASTRGRGGRETQYF,TGTGCCAGCACCCGAGGGCGGGGGGGCCGAGAGACCCAGTACTTC,few,TRBV7-2,TRBJ2-5,15,TRBD2
CASSPRGGHTEAFF,TGTGCCAGCAGTCCTAGAGGGGGCCACACTGAAGCTTTCTTT,NA,TRBV5-3,TRBJ1-1,14,TRBD1
CASSYQQGLETQYF,TGTGCCAGCAGTTACCAACAGGGGCTAGAGACCCAGTACTTC,NA,TRBV6-5,TRBJ2-5,14,TRBD1
CASSPSREKLFF,TGTGCCAGCAGCCCCTCCCGAGAAAAACTGTTTTTT,NA,TRBV12-3/TRBV12-4,TRBJ1-4,12,NA
CASSRIGPGTGYEQYF,TGTGCCAGCAGCCGCATAGGCCCTGGGACAGGCTACGAGCAGTACTTC,once,TRBV6-2/TRBV6-3,TRBJ2-7,16,TRBD1
CASSETGQGYTDTQYF,TGTGCCAGCAGTGAAACGGGACAGGGATACACAGATACGCAGTATTTT,NA,TRBV6-1,TRBJ2-3,16,TRBD1
CASTSRAEAFF,TGTGCCAGCACCTCTCGAGCCGAAGCTTTCTTT,once,TRBV28,TRBJ1-1,11,NA
CASSPLAGATDTQYF,TGCGCCAGCAGCCCCCTAGCGGGAGCCACAGATACGCAGTATTTT,few,TRBV4-1,TRBJ2-3,15,TRBD2